This T cell receptor beta chain was documented in a study of blood T cell repertoires in COVID-19 (dated by TCRdb to 2020 to 2021). Background for the entire study: Samples covering the acute and convalescent phases of COVID-19 were provided by collaborators in the United States, Italy and Spain. The prospective study material was composed of cDNA or gDNA derived from T cells, B-cell-depleted T cells, or PBMCs. Subjects who had been exposed to COVID-19, were actively infected with it, or had recovered from it provided the deeply sampled blood TCRbeta repertoires that made up the dataset. The repertoires were released in a freely available public database meant as a resource for research on the immune response to SARS-CoV-2. Samples were obtained from the ongoing ImmuneRACE study (first 160 participants) and from about 1,300 subjects provided by 6 global collaborators. A de-identified subject ID, COVID-19 status, age in years and sex were almost always included in the sample metadata. Where available, HLA class I and class II types were taken from metadata supplied by the sample provider and were not determined by assay-based typing. Here is what the overall study found, with its caveats: The quantity of clinical and demographic metadata differed by source and by participant and was supplied without curation.

Each collaborating institution followed its own protocols to collect whole blood in K2EDTA tubes. For TCRbeta analysis, collaborator samples were shipped as frozen whole blood, as isolated PBMCs, or as DNA extracted from either sample type. This clone occurred a few times. Its antigen target is currently unknown. No clone much larger than this one lies a single base away; base qualities are absent. The germline V gene (reference sequence) provides CDR1 LGHDT and CDR2 YNNKEL. Between the V and J ends, shortened by 6 bases and 5 bases respectively, the junction contains 16 bases. Measured from the cysteine to the phenylalanine, the CDR3 is 15 residues long. This entry keeps only the CDR3 DNA: 45 bases, framed from base 1. TCRbeta CDR3 regions were amplified from genomic DNA using the immunoSEQ Assay, a bias-controlled multiplex PCR. Processing in the source paper ran as follows. Within the assay, amplification of reference gene primers was used to estimate how many nucleated cells each sample contained. To quantify the absolute abundance of each unique TCRbeta CDR3 rearrangement, sequence reads were collapsed and filtered. For each sample, productive Simpson clonality was calculated as the square root of Simpson's diversity index over productive rearrangements. TCRdb retrieved this table from immuneACCESS and kept in-frame rearrangements only. Not all clones are present; in checked studies, unresolved V genes account for under half, and no reason is known for the remainder. Clone size and the V and J calls come from that table; the DNA yielded D and trimming. Within this sample are over 250,000 clones, with about 68% of them counted one time only. The top ten clonotypes cover more than 2.5% of the sample.

This clonotype was obtained from a woman older than 75 with acute or convalescent COVID-19. This chain joins TRBV3-1 (or the pseudogene TRBV3-2) to TRBJ1-4; the D segment could be TRBD1, given 6 matching bases. Sequencing used peripheral blood. The nucleotide sequence is given as TGTGCCAGCAGTAAGGCCGGGACACAAAATGAAAAACTGTTTTTT. This is translated as CASSKAGTQNEKLFF.